Each of the 15 T cell receptor beta chains below was sequenced from the same sample in a study of blood T cell repertoires in COVID-19. Only in-frame clones appear in the TCRdb table, and some are missing; sequencing was by immunoSEQ multiplex PCR. Of tens of thousands of clones listed, approximately 88% are singletons. Sequencing was done on a sample of peripheral blood. These receptors originate from a human donor with active COVID-19. The donor label of this sample is uncertain.

The chain employs TRBV9 and TRBJ2-7, with 10 nucleotides matching TRBD1. This CDR3 comprises 16 residues. CDR1 SGDLS and CDR2 YYNGEE come from the germline V gene. The V segment lost 4 bases and the J segment 2 bases; nucleotides outside the gene matches: 9. CDR3 protein: CASSPRGDRGTYEQYF. CDR3 DNA sequence: TGTGCCAGCAGCCCTAGAGGGGACAGGGGCACCTACGAGCAGTACTTC.

This chain uses TRBV2 with TRBJ2-2; 9 bases align to TRBD1. Germline V gene data show CDR1 as SNHLY and CDR2 as FYNNEI. This CDR3 is 15 amino acids long. Germline trimming cut 6 bases from V and 7 bases from J; bases unmatched to any gene: 9. CDR3 coding DNA: TGTGCCAGCAGCAGTTACAGGGGGCTCGGCGGGGAGCTGTTTTTT. This codes for CASSSYRGLGGELFF.

This clone showed up just a few times. The chain joins TRBV18 to TRBJ2-7; possible D gene TRBD1, 6 bases. V dropped 2 bases and J dropped 3 bases, with 26 bases sitting between them. Germline assignment: CDR1 KGHSH and CDR2 LQKENI. There are 19 residues in the CDR3. The CDR3 DNA is TGTGCCAGCTCACCATCCCTCACAGGGAACGATGATCCCATCTACGAGCAGTACTTC. This gives the protein CASSPSLTGNDDPIYEQYF.

This clone was observed a single time. This chain connects TRBV19 to TRBJ2-2; D not resolved. Trimming stripped 2 bases from V and 3 bases from J, with 7 bases between. CDR1 LNHDA and CDR2 SQIVND come from the germline V gene (reference sequence). The CDR3 has 14 residues. The CDR3 DNA follows: TGTGCCAGTAGTATAACTACCTACACCGGGGAGCTGTTTTTT. Translation gives CASSITTYTGELFF.

The genes are TRBV27 and TRBJ1-5; D unclear. V lost 8 bases, J lost 8 bases, and 13 bases lay in between. This CDR3 spans 12 amino acids. Germline CDR1 MNHEY, CDR2 SMNVEV (reference sequence). As DNA, the CDR3 is TGTGCCAGCCGGACCGCAGCGGAGCCCCAGCATTTT. This sequence encodes CASRTAAEPQHF.

V and J are TRBV2 and TRBJ2-7; TRBD1 is a possible D gene (6 bases). CDR1 and CDR2 (germline): SNHLY, FYNNEI. The CDR3 is 12 residues long. V was trimmed by 7 bases and J by 3 bases, leaving 10 bases between them. The CDR3, as DNA: TGTGCCAGCACTGCAGGGGACTACGAGCAGTACTTC. This gives the protein CASTAGDYEQYF. The whole variable domain, remainder taken from reference TRBV2 and TRBJ2-7, is EPEVTQTPSHQVTQMGQEVILRCVPISNHLYFYWYRQILGQKVEFLVSFYNNEISEKSEIFDDQFSVERPDGSNFTLKIRSTKLEDSAMYFCASTAGDYEQYFGPGTRLTVT.

CDR3 amino acids: CASSLPQDRQYNEQFF. The CDR3 DNA reads TGCGCCAGCAGCTTACCACAGGACCGGCAGTACAATGAGCAGTTCTTC. V usage is TRBV5-1 and J usage is TRBJ2-1, with D perhaps matching TRBD1 (5 bases). The CDR3 runs to 16 residues. V shed 2 bases and J shed 4 bases, with 16 bases lying between them. Looked up from germline, CDR1 is SGHRS and CDR2 is YFSETQ.

On this clone itself: At one end the junction does not follow the germline gene, possibly because of a read error. CDR3 bases: TGTGCCAGCAGTAACTCAGGGGGGGCAACGGAGACCCAGTACTTC. Its translation: CASSNSGGATETQYF. The chain recombines TRBV6-5 with TRBJ2-5, with D perhaps TRBD1 or TRBD2 (7 bases each). The CDR3 is 15 residues long. From germline, CDR1 is MNHEY and CDR2 SVGAGI.

The chain links TRBV2 to TRBJ2-5, with D possibly being TRBD2 (5 bases). Germline CDR1 SNHLY, CDR2 FYNNEI. This CDR3 spans 13 amino acids. Trimming left V 7 bases short and J 5 bases short, with 14 bases between. CDR3 bases: TGTGCCAGCACACTCGTGCCGGGGGAGACCCAGTACTTC. It codes for CASTLVPGETQYF.

This chain links TRBV27 with TRBJ2-3; 7 positions match TRBD2. Germline values: CDR1 MNHEY, CDR2 SMNVEV (reference sequence). The CDR3 covers 16 residues. After removal of 1 base from V and 0 bases from J, the junction contained 4 bases not matched to a gene. The CDR3 sequence is CASSLWLAASTDTQYF. DNA of the CDR3: TGTGCCAGCAGTTTATGGCTAGCGGCTAGCACAGATACGCAGTATTTT.

This chain uses TRBV15 with TRBJ2-2; D is undetermined. The CDR3 spans 16 residues. V gave up 0 bases and J gave up 0 bases, with 8 bases separating them. Germline V gene lookup returns CDR1 LNHNV and CDR2 YYDKDF (reference sequence). The DNA for the CDR3 is TGTGCCACCAGCAGAGATTACAGTTCGAACACCGGGGAGCTGTTTTTT. Translated: CATSRDYSSNTGELFF.

Concerning this clone itself: The same CDR3 also results from other DNA sequences found in this sample. V and J are TRBV29-1 and TRBJ2-7, with D unclear. CDR3 size: 13 residues. The V end was cut by 4 bases, the J end by 1 base, with 11 bases between. Looked up from germline, CDR1 is SQVTM and CDR2 is ANQGSEA. The CDR3 nucleotides are TGCAGCGTTGGATCGGGTACGTCCTACGAGCAGTACTTC. Its translation: CSVGSGTSYEQYF.

The chain uses TRBV5-1 and TRBJ1-3, with D possibly TRBD1 on 6 matching bases. Germline V CDR1 and CDR2: SGHRS, YFSETQ. V gave up 0 bases and J gave up 2 bases, with 15 bases separating them. The CDR3 has 17 amino acids. CDR3 in DNA: TGCGCCAGCAGCTTGGCCCCGATGGACAGTGCTGGAAACACCATATATTTT. Translating it yields CASSLAPMDSAGNTIYF.

This rearrangement joins TRBV19 to TRBJ2-7, with 8 bases fitting TRBD2. Trimming at V came to 1 base and at J to 3 bases, leaving 2 bases not matched to a gene. The CDR3 spans 14 residues. Germline CDR1 reads LNHDA; CDR2 reads SQIVND (reference sequence). The CDR3 region has the DNA TGTGCCAGTAGTATAGCGGGAGGGTTCTACGAGCAGTACTTC. This sequence encodes CASSIAGGFYEQYF.

The V gene is TRBV28, the J gene TRBJ2-7, with D possibly being TRBD2 (5 bases). This CDR3 is built from 13 residues. CDR1 is MDHEN and CDR2 is SYDVKM in the germline V gene. Trimming stripped 3 bases from V and 3 bases from J, with 9 bases between. The CDR3 bases are TGTGCCAGCAGTTTGGGAGATTTCTACGAGCAGTACTTC. This gives the protein CASSLGDFYEQYF. The full variable domain, with the rest looked up from reference TRBV28 and TRBJ2-7, is DVKVTQSSRYLVKRTGEKVFLECVQDMDHENMFWYRQDPGLGLRLIYFSYDVKMKEKGDIPEGYSVSREKKERFSLILESASTNQTSMYLCASSLGDFYEQYFGPGTRLTVT.